This entry lists 30 T cell receptor beta chains sequenced from one sample in a study of T cell repertoires in cytomegalovirus infection. Which antigens these TCRs recognize remains unknown. TCRdb independently ran MiXCR on the reads; one entry per CDR3 protein. In the table there are hundreds of thousands of distinct CDR3 sequences, around 30% of which are singletons. The specimen comprised cultured CD8+ T cells from PBMCs, sampled from culture after CMV antigen stimulation. The receptors were sampled from a human donor in good health (CMV status not recorded). Some clones in this sample may be carry-over from other donors' samples.

The chain carries TRBV4-3 and TRBJ1-1; D perhaps matches TRBD1 (6 bases). CDR3 length equals 16 residues. V lost 4 bases and J 8 bases, leaving 23 bases between the germline ends. The germline gives CDR1 LGHNA, CDR2 YSLEER. As DNA, the CDR3 is TGCGCCAGCAGCCTCTCAGGGGCAGGGGTTCTGTTCGAAGCTTTCTTT. Protein: CASSLSGAGVLFEAFF.

This clonotype was seen ten or more times. The chain combines TRBV5-5 with TRBJ2-1, with TRBD1 matching over 7 bases. The germline CDR1 and CDR2 sequences are SGHKS and YYEKEE (reference sequence). This CDR3 is built from 15 residues. V gave up 4 bases and J gave up 7 bases; unmatched junction bases: 11. The CDR3 is CASSVADRERNEQFF. The CDR3 nucleotides are TGTGCCAGCAGCGTAGCAGACAGGGAAAGGAATGAGCAGTTCTTC.

The chain has TRBV12-3 or TRBV12-4 and TRBJ2-5, with D possibly TRBD2 on 6 matching bases. The CDR3 is 14 residues long. V shed 3 bases and J shed 2 bases, with 10 bases lying between them. CDR3 nucleotide sequence: TGTGCCAGCAGTTTTATCCGGGGGCAAGAGACCCAGTACTTC. Translation: CASSFIRGQETQYF.

The table lists this clonotype with many counts. The chain is built from TRBV7-8 and TRBJ2-7, with D maybe TRBD1 (8 bases). The V gene lost 2 bases and the J gene lost 4 bases, with 15 bases spanning the gap. This CDR3 comprises 15 residues. The germline gives CDR1 SGHVS, CDR2 FQNEAQ. The CDR3 DNA reads as TGTGCCAGCAGCTTAACCACAGGGGGGGATTACGAGCAGTACGTC. It codes for CASSLTTGGDYEQYV.

This clonotype was counted at least ten times. J is TRBJ2-5 and V is TRBV6-2 or TRBV6-3; 7 positions agree with TRBD1. This CDR3 region has 13 residues. CDR1 and CDR2 from the germline V gene are MNHEY and SVGEGT. The ends lost 6 bases at V and 4 bases at J; junction bases unmatched: 5. CDR3 sequence: CASRRTGLETQYF. CDR3 in DNA: TGTGCCAGCAGGAGGACAGGTTTAGAGACCCAGTACTTC.

This rearrangement joins TRBV3-1 to TRBJ1-2; 7 nucleotides match TRBD1. The CDR3 covers 16 residues. Germline lookup yields CDR1 LGHDT and CDR2 YNNKEL (reference sequence). Germline trimming cut 1 base from V and 6 bases from J; bases unmatched to any gene: 11. CDR3 protein: CASSQAGTETMNGYTF. In nucleotides, the CDR3 is TGTGCCAGCAGCCAAGCCGGGACAGAGACTATGAATGGCTACACCTTC.

The rearrangement joins TRBV7-9 to TRBJ2-1, with 8 bases fitting TRBD2. CDR1 is SEHNR and CDR2 is FQNEAQ in the germline V gene (reference sequence). The CDR3 covers 16 residues. Germline trimming cut 10 bases from V and 7 bases from J; bases unmatched to any gene: 18. CDR3 sequence: CATRQEASGRGNEQFF. In nucleotides, the CDR3 is TGTGCCACTCGACAGGAGGCTAGCGGGCGAGGGAATGAGCAGTTCTTC.

Remarks on this clonotype: Just one base apart from a much larger clone, this may be a read error. The chain joins TRBV6-2 or TRBV6-3 to TRBJ2-1, with a possible D match to TRBD2 (6 bases). The CDR3 has 17 residues. V was cut by 4 bases and J by 3 bases, with 19 bases left in between. The germline CDR1 and CDR2 sequences are MNHEY and SVGEGT. CDR3 region: CASSSPLDGGFYNEQFF. The CDR3 nucleotides read TGTGCCAGCAGTTCTCCCCTGGATGGGGGGTTCTACAATGAGCAGTTCTTC.

This clonotype was seen ten or more times. The V and J genes are TRBV5-4 and TRBJ1-1; unclear D gene. The CDR3 spans 13 residues. Germline V gene data show CDR1 as SGHNT and CDR2 as YYREEE (reference sequence). Trimming left V 3 bases short and J 0 bases short, with 6 bases between. CDR3 sequence: CASSSVVNTEAFF. Here the CDR3 DNA reads TGTGCCAGCAGCTCGGTTGTGAACACTGAAGCTTTCTTT.

This clonotype came up a few times. The V call is TRBV12-3 or TRBV12-4, the J call TRBJ2-3, with unresolved D. V was pared by 3 bases and J by 0 bases, with 10 bases between. CDR3 size: 15 residues. This CDR3 reads CASSFAVSSTDTQYF. The CDR3 nucleotides read TGTGCCAGCAGTTTCGCAGTCTCTAGCACAGATACGCAGTATTTT.

This clonotype was seen a few times. J is TRBJ2-1 and V is TRBV5-4; the match to TRBD2 covers 12 bases. Trimming removed 2 bases from V and 5 bases from J; junction bases left unmatched: 5. The germline V gene has CDR1 SGHNT and CDR2 YYREEE (reference sequence). The CDR3 spans 16 residues. The CDR3: CASSFSTSGGDNEQFF. Here the CDR3 DNA reads TGTGCCAGCAGCTTTTCGACTAGCGGGGGAGACAATGAGCAGTTCTTC.

The chain couples TRBV5-4 to TRBJ2-7; a weak D match, TRBD1 (6 bases). The CDR3 totals 13 residues. The germline V gene has CDR1 SGHNT and CDR2 YYREEE (reference sequence). Trimming shortened V by 1 base and J by 2 bases, and 7 bases separated the two germline ends. The CDR3 loop is CASSLQGTYEQYF. The CDR3 DNA follows: TGTGCCAGCAGCTTGCAGGGGACCTACGAGCAGTACTTC.

The chain combines TRBV6-2 or TRBV6-3 with TRBJ2-2; D gene uncertain. Trimming pared 6 bases from V and 10 bases from J, leaving 9 bases between. Per the germline V gene, CDR1 is MNHEY and CDR2 is SVGEGT. This CDR3 has 11 residues. CDR3 nucleotides: TGTGCCAGCAGGATAGAGGAGGAGCTGTTTTTT. Amino acid sequence: CASRIEEELFF.

The chain joins TRBV28 to TRBJ2-3, with 11 bases matching TRBD1. The CDR3 has 19 residues. Losses at the gene ends were 2 bases for V and 3 bases for J; bases not matched to a gene: 13. Germline CDR1 is MDHEN and CDR2 is SYDVKM. The CDR3 nucleotides are TGTGCCAGCAGTTTACCAAAAAAACGCCGGGACAGGGGGACAGATACGCAGTATTTT. Amino acids: CASSLPKKRRDRGTDTQYF.

The CDR3 nucleotides are TGTGCCAGCAGTGAACGGGGGGCGGACTATGGCTACACCTTC. Protein sequence: CASSERGADYGYTF. The chain couples TRBV6-1 to TRBJ1-2; TRBD1 is a possible D gene (6 bases). Germline V gene data show CDR1 as MNHNS and CDR2 as SASEGT. Trimming stripped 2 bases from V and 3 bases from J, with 10 bases between. CDR3 length: 14 residues.

The J gene is TRBJ1-6, the V gene TRBV6-6, with 8 bases lining up with TRBD1. CDR3 length: 16 residues. The junction had 9 bases not matched to a gene; V was cut back by 2 bases and J by 9 bases. The germline V gene has CDR1 MNHNY and CDR2 SVGAGI (reference sequence). The CDR3 coding sequence is TGTGCCAGCAGTTACGGTGGCAGGGGGCTGACTTCACCCCTCCACTTT. It specifies CASSYGGRGLTSPLHF.

For the CDR3, the DNA is TGTGCCAGTAGTATTTTAGCGGGGGCGATCCAAGAGACCCAGTACTTC. This sequence encodes CASSILAGAIQETQYF. The chain is built from TRBV19 and TRBJ2-5; 9 nucleotides align to TRBD2. The germline V gene has CDR1 LNHDA and CDR2 SQIVND (reference sequence). Trimming cost V 3 bases and J 1 base; bases outside gene matches: 6. This CDR3 comprises 16 residues. The whole variable domain, filled in from reference TRBV19 and TRBJ2-5, reads DGGITQSPKYLFRKEGQNVTLSCEQNLNHDAMYWYRQDPGQGLRLIYYSQIVNDFQKGDIAEGYSVSREKKESFPLTVTSAQKNPTAFYLCASSILAGAIQETQYFGPGTRLLVL.

This clonotype was seen at least ten times. This sequence joins TRBV7-6 and TRBJ2-2; D possibly corresponds to TRBD1 (5 bases). The germline gives CDR1 SGHVS, CDR2 FNYEAQ. The ends were cut back, 2 bases at V and 7 bases at J, with 5 bases in the middle. This CDR3 is 12 amino acids long. The CDR3: CASSLRGGELFF. DNA of the CDR3: TGTGCCAGCAGCTTAAGGGGCGGGGAGCTGTTTTTT.

This chain links TRBV7-9 with TRBJ2-7; D is perhaps TRBD1 or TRBD2 (5 bases each). V gave up 4 bases and J gave up 2 bases, with 9 bases separating them. Germline CDR1 reads SEHNR; CDR2 reads FQNEAQ (reference sequence). The CDR3 extends over 13 amino acids. The CDR3 coding sequence is TGTGCCAGCAGCTCTAGAGGGGCCTACGAGCAGTACTTC. Amino acids: CASSSRGAYEQYF.

The chain is built from TRBV6-6 and TRBJ2-7; the match to TRBD2 covers 7 bases. Germline loops: CDR1 MNHNY, CDR2 SVGAGI (reference sequence). The CDR3 is 14 amino acids. J lost 4 bases, V lost 2 bases, and 5 bases had no gene match. CDR3 amino acids: CASSYSGVEYEQYV. In nucleotides, the CDR3 is TGTGCCAGCAGTTACAGCGGGGTAGAATACGAGCAGTACGTC.

The V gene is TRBV11-1, the J gene TRBJ2-6; D not certain. Trimming cost V 4 bases and J 3 bases, with 7 bases left between them. The CDR3 sequence is 14 residues long. Per the germline V gene, CDR1 is SGHAT and CDR2 is FQDESV (reference sequence). DNA of the CDR3: TGTGCCAGCAGCTGGGGTGGTGGGGCCAACGTCCTGACTTTC. Its protein is CASSWGGGANVLTF. Looking up the rest from reference TRBV11-1 and TRBJ2-6 gives the full variable domain: EAEVAQSPRYKITEKSQAVAFWCDPISGHATLYWYRQILGQGPELLVQFQDESVVDDSQLPKDRFSAERLKGVDSTLKIQPAELGDSAMYLCASSWGGGANVLTFGAGSRLTVL.

The gene calls are TRBV11-2 and TRBJ1-1, with a possible D match to TRBD1 (5 bases). Per the germline V gene, CDR1 is SGHAT and CDR2 is FQNNGV. Trimming pared 1 base from V and 7 bases from J, leaving 10 bases between. The CDR3 runs to 13 residues. The CDR3 is CASSLATGIEAFF. Here the CDR3 DNA reads TGTGCCAGCAGCTTAGCTACAGGAATTGAAGCTTTCTTT.

This clonotype was counted many times. The gene calls are TRBV6-5 and TRBJ1-5; no reliable D call. The CDR3 consists of 15 residues. Germline V gene data show CDR1 as MNHEY and CDR2 as SVGAGI. V was cut by 2 bases and J by 0 bases, with 8 bases left in between. In nucleotides, the CDR3 is TGTGCCAGCAGTTACACCAGTTATAGCAATCAGCCCCAGCATTTT. Translation gives CASSYTSYSNQPQHF.

This clonotype came up a few times. CDR3 bases: TGTGCCAGCAGCACCCCCGGGACCCCCAGAGGGAGTGAGCAGTTCTTC. Translation: CASSTPGTPRGSEQFF. This sequence joins TRBV7-6 and TRBJ2-1; D may be TRBD1 or TRBD2 (5 bases each). The V gene lost 5 bases and the J gene lost 9 bases, with 23 bases spanning the gap. Germline lookup yields CDR1 SGHVS and CDR2 FNYEAQ. There are 16 residues in the CDR3.

A note on this clonotype: An end of the junction does not agree with germline; a read error may underlie this. The CDR3: CVSRTPSSDTQYF. The CDR3, as DNA: TGTGTCAGTCGAACTCCGAGTTCGGATACGCAGTATTTT. The rearrangement uses TRBV19 and TRBJ2-3; D unresolved. Looked up from germline, CDR1 is LNHDA and CDR2 is SQIVND (reference sequence). This CDR3 has 13 residues.

This chain connects TRBV15 to TRBJ2-1, with 8 bases fitting TRBD2. This CDR3 is built from 12 residues. Trimming took 6 bases from V and 10 from J; bases not matched to a gene: 5. CDR1 LNHNV and CDR2 YYDKDF come from the germline V gene (reference sequence). CDR3 sequence (DNA): TGTGCCACCAGATCGGGGGGGCCAGAGCAGTTCTTC. Residues: CATRSGGPEQFF.

This clonotype was detected a few times. The gene calls are TRBV7-8 and TRBJ1-6; 8 bases map to TRBD1. Trimming at V came to 5 bases and at J to 7 bases, leaving 16 bases not matched to a gene. CDR3 size: 18 residues. CDR1 SGHVS and CDR2 FQNEAQ come from the germline V gene. CDR3 region: CASSQRPGQVPANSPLHF. CDR3 nucleotide sequence: TGTGCCAGCAGCCAACGACCGGGACAGGTACCCGCAAATTCACCCCTCCACTTT.

The chain is built from TRBV5-1 and TRBJ2-3; 8 bases match TRBD2. Germline CDR1 SGHRS, CDR2 YFSETQ. CDR3 length: 14 residues. With 3 bases clipped from V and 6 bases from J, the junction kept 6 bases outside the gene matches. In nucleotides, the CDR3 is TGCGCCAGCAGCTCGAGCGGGGGTCCCGATACGCAGTATTTT. This gives the protein CASSSSGGPDTQYF.

The chain has TRBV6-1 and TRBJ1-5; D unresolved. V lost 3 bases and J 12 bases, leaving 6 bases between the germline ends. CDR1 and CDR2 (germline): MNHNS, SASEGT. The CDR3 length is 10 residues. This CDR3 reads CASSERVQHF. The CDR3 bases are TGTGCCAGCAGTGAGAGGGTCCAGCATTTT.

This clonotype came up many times. Written as DNA, the CDR3 is TGTGCCAGTAGTCTCACGCGCGGGGCCACCGGGGAGCTGTTTTTT. Its translation: CASSLTRGATGELFF. The chain has TRBV19 and TRBJ2-2; perhaps TRBD2 as D (6 bases). The CDR3 has 15 residues. CDR1 and CDR2 (germline): LNHDA, SQIVND (reference sequence). V gave up 5 bases and J gave up 4 bases, with 14 bases separating them.